This is a list of T cell receptor beta chains from one sample in a study of blood T cell repertoires in COVID-19. TCRdb's table, derived via immunoSEQ multiplex PCR, lists solely in-frame clones and lacks some. The sample yields approximately 70,000 clones, about 88% seen once. The sample was peripheral blood. The receptors shown here come from a man between 65 and 85 years old with active COVID-19. The CDR3 runs from the conserved cysteine through the conserved F or W.

v_call cdr3_aa
TRBV28 CASSLLGTAVSPGYTF
TRBV6-4 CASSDPSGLPLRCGGYNEQFF
TRBV19 CASSRTGVVAKNIQYF
TRBV12-5 CVSGPGVGEQYF
TRBV7-2 CASSLGGVQFF
TRBV6-2/TRBV6-3 CASSYPPLGQYF
TRBV5-1 CASSVDGQGAGYTF
TRBV14 CASSQDSPRTGQEAFF
TRBV11-3 CASSLGGLAGDQETQYF
TRBV7-3 CASGNPAEGGYTF
TRBV9 CASSAGQGALAGGAADTQYF
TRBV6-2/TRBV6-3 CASSYPHRAGGNEQFF
TRBV19 CASSPDSYEQYF
TRBV3-1/TRBV3-2 CASSPSRDRGSTHETQYF
TRBV19 CASSSRGGPTNEKLFF
TRBV9 CASSSRGQGTGELFF
TRBV2 CASTGGTVYGYTF
TRBV2 CASSDAGGWEQYF
TRBV4-2 CASSQVGEGGQPQHF
TRBV2 CATTGGEGNQPQHF
TRBV11-2 CASSPMWANGELFF
TRBV7-6 CASSPQGTSDYEQYF
TRBV19 CASSSRLAGVYNEQFF
TRBV29-1 CSAHTGTANTEAFF
TRBV7-9 CASTTSTTTDEQYF
TRBV24-1 CATSVRRGAGDEQFF
TRBV7-9 CASTSNNEKLFF
TRBV20-1 CQTGDSYEQYF
TRBV15 CATSQAGGVSYEQYF
TRBV5-1 CASSFASGPTDTQYF
TRBV5-6 CASSLGAGETQYF
TRBV7-9 CASSLIGGRVEQFF
TRBV5-1 CASSWDKTYEQYF
TRBV27 CASSWGAGGSYEQYF
TRBV5-1 CASSLGQYEQYF
TRBV29-1 CSARTPGPPGDEQFF
TRBV3-1/TRBV3-2 CASSQVGGVSYNSPLHF
TRBV2 CASGLGGEQYF
TRBV4-3 CASSQDWGRSNQPQHF
TRBV15 CATSTGDIGSPLHF
TRBV7-2 CASRRLADNEQFF
TRBV7-3 CASSLRALAGGLGSYNEQFF
TRBV5-1 CASSSRTSGSPDTQYF
TRBV11-3 CASSLGTPNTEAFF
TRBV27 CASSLSGPGELFF
TRBV19 CATWGPQQGWTEAFF
TRBV2 CASSEVRTGQGEKLFF
TRBV5-1 CASSRGTSGSGSYNEQFF
TRBV5-4 CASSPGQREWGDTQYF
TRBV7-8 CASSLAGLPGGQYF
TRBV10-3 CAGGQGPSSGNTIYF
TRBV5-4 CASSPGTAANYGYTF
TRBV5-5 CASSERPSYEQYF
TRBV3-1/TRBV3-2 CASSQEGGSRETQYF
TRBV6-6 CASSPLPGGGVGETQYF
TRBV5-4 CATSLAGGNEQFF
TRBV6-6 CASSYSAGDTQYF
TRBV6-2/TRBV6-3 CASSSEAHPGSPLHF
TRBV6-5 CASSRRDPRNYGYTF